This T cell receptor beta chain derives from a study of glioma-infiltrating T cells. Study-level findings and limits: Above-expected tissue-blood divergence occurred in all gliomas, most in low-grade ones.

This clonotype was seen at least ten times. Its antigen is unidentified. The iRepertoire nested amplicon-rescue multiplex PCR amplified TCR alpha and beta CDR3s from RNA. TCRdb reprocessed the multiplex PCR reads via MiXCR and lists one record per CDR3 protein. The table lists approximately 100,000 distinct CDR3 sequences, approximately 28% of them singletons, with approximately 46% in the top ten. Germline loops: CDR1 SGHTA, CDR2 FQGNSA. This CDR3 is 15 amino acids long. Germline trimming cut 1 base from V and 1 base from J; bases unmatched to any gene: 4. Input material: glioma tissue, nonneoplastic brain tissue, or PBMCs (not recorded which). The chain couples TRBV7-2 to TRBJ2-7; TRBD2 agrees at 7 bases. The TCR comes from a human donor with low-grade glioma or glioblastoma, undergoing nonglioma brain surgery, or in good health (not recorded which). CDR3 loop: CASSLVPGGSYEQYF. The CDR3 DNA follows: TGTGCCAGCAGCTTAGTCCCGGGGGGTTCCTACGAGCAGTACTTC.